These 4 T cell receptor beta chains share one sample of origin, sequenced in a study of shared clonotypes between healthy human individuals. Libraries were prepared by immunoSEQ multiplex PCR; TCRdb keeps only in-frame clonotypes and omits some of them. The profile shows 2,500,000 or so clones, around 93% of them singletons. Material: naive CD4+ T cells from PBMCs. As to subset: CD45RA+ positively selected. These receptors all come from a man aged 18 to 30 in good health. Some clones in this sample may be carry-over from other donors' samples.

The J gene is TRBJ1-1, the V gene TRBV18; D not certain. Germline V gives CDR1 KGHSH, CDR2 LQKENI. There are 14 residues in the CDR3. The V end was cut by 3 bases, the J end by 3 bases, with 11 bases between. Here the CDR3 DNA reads TGTGCCAGCTCACCTTCGGTCGGGGACACTGAAGCTTTCTTT. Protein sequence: CASSPSVGDTEAFF.

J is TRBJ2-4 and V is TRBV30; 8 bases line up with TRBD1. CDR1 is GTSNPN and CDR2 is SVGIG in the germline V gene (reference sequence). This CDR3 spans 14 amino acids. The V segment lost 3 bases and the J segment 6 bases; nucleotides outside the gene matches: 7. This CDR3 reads CAWSRGQGANIQYF. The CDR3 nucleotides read TGTGCCTGGAGCCGAGGGCAGGGGGCAAACATTCAGTACTTC.

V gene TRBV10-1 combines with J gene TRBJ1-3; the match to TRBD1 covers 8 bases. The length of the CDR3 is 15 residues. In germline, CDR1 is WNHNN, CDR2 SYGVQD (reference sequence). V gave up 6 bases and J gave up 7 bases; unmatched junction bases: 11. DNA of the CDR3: TGCGCCAGCAGACCCGGGACAGGAGGGAGCAACACCATATATTTT. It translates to CASRPGTGGSNTIYF.

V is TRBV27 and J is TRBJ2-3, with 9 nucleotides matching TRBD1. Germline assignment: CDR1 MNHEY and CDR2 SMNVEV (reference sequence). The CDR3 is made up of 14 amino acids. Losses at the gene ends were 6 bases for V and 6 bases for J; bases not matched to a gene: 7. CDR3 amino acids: CASRRTGVVDTQYF. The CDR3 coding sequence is TGTGCCAGCAGGCGGACAGGGGTTGTGGATACGCAGTATTTT.